The clone carrying this T cell receptor (beta chain) occurred once. The record originates from a study of blood T cell repertoires in COVID-19. Study information: Material from acute and convalescent COVID-19 was sourced from the United States, Italy and Spain. The analysed material was cDNA or gDNA that came from T cells, B-cell-depleted T cells, or PBMCs.

V was shortened by 2 bases and J by 0 bases, with 5 bases between the two germline ends. In germline, CDR1 is MDHEN, CDR2 SYDVKM. The CDR3 runs to 14 residues. Source study methods: The assay estimated nucleated cells by amplifying reference gene primers. Profiling relied on immunoSEQ multiplex PCR, and the TCRdb table lists in-frame clones only, not all of them. That table supplies the V and J calls and clone size; D and trimming were determined from the DNA. Here the sample spans under 300,000 clones, approximately 80% being singletons. The genes are TRBV28 and TRBJ1-5; D remains unclear. This sequence originates from a woman aged 60-75 years with active or convalescent COVID-19. The sample comprised peripheral blood. CDR3 residues: CASSLVNSNQPQHF. The DNA for the CDR3 is TGTGCCAGCAGTTTAGTAAATAGCAATCAGCCCCAGCATTTT.